This TCR beta chain was obtained from a study of blood T cells in healthy people across ages. Findings and caveats of the study: While age rose, TCR beta diversity per million T cells dropped in a roughly linear way.

This clonotype was detected only a few times. Antigen unknown. The use of a sample-barcoded 5' primer and a J-beta primer mix characterized a second PCR of about 7 to 12 cycles. TCRdb ran MiXCR on the 5' RACE reads and lists one entry per CDR3 protein. Of around 1.1 million distinct CDR3 sequences detected, less than 45% appear once; the ten largest clones hold roughly 14%. Isolating PBMCs gave at least 7 million of these cells per sample. The V gene's germline CDR1 is SGHTA and CDR2 FQGNSA. There are 15 residues in the CDR3. Losses at the gene ends were 5 bases for V and 5 bases for J; bases not matched to a gene: 9.

The chain uses TRBV7-2 and TRBJ2-3; TRBD1 matches at 8 bases. Sequencing was done on a sample of blood. This receptor was taken from a man between 18 and 29 years old in good health. CDR3 protein: CASSPRQGIGDTQYF. The CDR3 DNA sequence: TGTGCCAGCAGCCCCCGACAGGGGATAGGAGATACGCAGTATTTT.